The 4 T cell receptor beta chains below were found in one sample sequenced in a study of blood T cells in healthy people across ages. Together with a sample-barcoded 5' primer, a J-beta primer mix was included in a second PCR lasting about 6 to 12 cycles. TCRdb fed the 5' RACE reads into MiXCR, producing one record per CDR3 protein. The data contain over 500,000 distinct CDR3 sequences, about 27% of them singletons. These data also formed part of another study, on T cells of mothers and their children.

The sample consisted of blood. These receptors came from a boy aged 2-9 years in good health.

This chain links TRBV12-3 or TRBV12-4 with TRBJ2-4; 12 positions match TRBD2. Trimming took 6 bases from V and 7 from J; bases not matched to a gene: 7. This CDR3 contains 15 residues. The chain's CDR3 is CASSLLAGGGNIQYF. CDR3 DNA sequence: TGTGCCAGCAGCTTACTAGCGGGGGGAGGGAACATTCAGTACTTC.

This clonotype was seen a handful of times. The gene calls are TRBV20-1 and TRBJ2-1; 14 bases align to TRBD2. The CDR3 loop spans 19 amino acids. In germline, CDR1 is DFQATT, CDR2 SNEGSKA (reference sequence). The V gene end was trimmed by 6 bases and the J gene end by 1 base; junction bases not matched to a gene: 14. Here the CDR3 DNA reads TGCAGTGCAATAAATCCGGGACTAGCGGGAGTGGTATCCTACAATGAGCAGTTCTTC. It specifies CSAINPGLAGVVSYNEQFF.

This clonotype turned up a few times. This chain uses TRBV20-1 with TRBJ2-7, with D unresolved. CDR1 and CDR2 from the germline V gene are DFQATT and SNEGSKA (reference sequence). Trimming left V 6 bases short and J 2 bases short, with 11 bases between. The CDR3 runs to 12 residues. Here the CDR3 DNA reads TGCAGTGCCATAGATAGAACCTACGAGCAGTACTTC. Translated: CSAIDRTYEQYF.

V is TRBV6-9 and J is TRBJ1-2; D is undetermined. Germline V gives CDR1 MNHGY, CDR2 SVAAGI. This CDR3 has 14 residues. The V and J ends lost 6 bases and 8 bases respectively, with 19 bases between them. The CDR3 nucleotides read TGTGCCAGCAGAAACCGGGAGATGAGGAGGGGCTACACCTTC. As protein: CASRNREMRRGYTF.